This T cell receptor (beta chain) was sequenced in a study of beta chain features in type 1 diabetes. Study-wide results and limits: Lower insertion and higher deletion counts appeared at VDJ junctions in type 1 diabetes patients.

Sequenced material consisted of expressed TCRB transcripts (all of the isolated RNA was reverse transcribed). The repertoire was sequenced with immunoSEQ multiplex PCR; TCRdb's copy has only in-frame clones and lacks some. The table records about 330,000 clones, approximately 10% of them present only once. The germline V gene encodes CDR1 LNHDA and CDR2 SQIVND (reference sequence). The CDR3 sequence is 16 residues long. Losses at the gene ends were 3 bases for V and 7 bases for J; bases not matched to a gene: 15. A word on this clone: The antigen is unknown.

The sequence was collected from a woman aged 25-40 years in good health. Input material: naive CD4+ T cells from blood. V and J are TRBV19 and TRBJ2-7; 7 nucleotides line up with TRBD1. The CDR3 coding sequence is TGTGCCAGTAGTATGGACAGGATGGCCCCGAACAGGGAGCAGTACTTC. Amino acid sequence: CASSMDRMAPNREQYF.